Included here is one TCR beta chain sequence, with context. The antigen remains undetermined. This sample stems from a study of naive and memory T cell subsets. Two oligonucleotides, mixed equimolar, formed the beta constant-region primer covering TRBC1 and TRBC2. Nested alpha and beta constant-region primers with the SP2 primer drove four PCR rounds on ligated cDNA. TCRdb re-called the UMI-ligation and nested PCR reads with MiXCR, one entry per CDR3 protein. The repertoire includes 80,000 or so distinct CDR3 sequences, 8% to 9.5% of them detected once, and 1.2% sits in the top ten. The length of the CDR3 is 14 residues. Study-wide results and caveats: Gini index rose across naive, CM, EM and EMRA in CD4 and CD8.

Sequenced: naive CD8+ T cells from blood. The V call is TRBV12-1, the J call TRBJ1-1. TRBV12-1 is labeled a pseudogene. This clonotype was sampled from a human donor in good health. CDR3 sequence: CASSLWGAYTEAFF. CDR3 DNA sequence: TGTGCCAGCAGCCTTTGGGGTGCGTACACTGAAGCTTTCTTT.